Listed below are T cell receptor beta chains from one sample, sequenced in a study of blood T cell repertoires in COVID-19. Clones were read by immunoSEQ multiplex PCR, and TCRdb kept only the in-frame ones, dropping some. This table has a few hundred thousand clones, about 87% appearing once. Sequencing was performed on peripheral blood. The receptors derive from a woman aged 40 to 55 with acute or convalescent COVID-19. The CDR3 runs from the conserved cysteine through the conserved F or W. The order of the fields is J gene, clone size, V gene, D gene, CDR3 length, CDR3 protein, CDR3 DNA. The D gene is left open where the match is weak. Only some rows state a clone size, as once, few, many or a class for expanded clones.

>TRBJ2-3|NA|TRBV4-1|TRBD2|15
CASSQGLAGGFTQYF
TGCGCCAGCAGCCAGGGACTAGCGGGGGGTTTTACGCAGTATTTT
>TRBJ1-1|few|TRBV3-1/TRBV3-2|NA|13
CASSPLRETEAFF
TGTGCCAGCAGCCCACTCCGGGAGACTGAAGCTTTCTTT
>TRBJ2-3|once|TRBV6-5|TRBD2|14
CVSSPSRGGHTQYF
TGTGTCAGCAGTCCCTCTCGCGGGGGACATACGCAGTATTTT
>TRBJ1-3|NA|TRBV11-2|NA|15
CASSLGAGAGNTIYF
TGTGCCAGCAGCTTAGGTGCAGGGGCTGGAAACACCATATATTTT
>TRBJ2-3|NA|TRBV7-2|NA|15
CASSLASLLTDTQYF
TGTGCCAGCAGCTTAGCTTCTCTTCTCACAGATACGCAGTATTTT
>TRBJ2-2|NA|TRBV30|NA|12
CAWGAWAGELFF
TGTGCCTGGGGGGCTTGGGCCGGGGAGCTGTTTTTT
>TRBJ2-1|NA|TRBV18|NA|16
CASSPRNSGIGYEQFF
TGTGCCAGCTCACCTAGGAACAGCGGCATCGGCTATGAGCAGTTCTTC
>TRBJ1-6|NA|TRBV19|NA|16
CASSIYPGARNSPLHF
TGTGCCAGTAGTATATACCCAGGGGCACGAAATTCACCCCTCCACTTT
>TRBJ1-2|NA|TRBV30|NA|14
CAWSVGGGGSGYTF
TGTGCCTGGAGTGTAGGCGGCGGGGGCAGTGGCTACACCTTC
>TRBJ2-2|NA|TRBV11-2|TRBD1|18
CASSLVRIGRGIIGELFF
TGTGCCAGCAGCTTAGTCCGAATAGGCAGGGGGATAATCGGGGAGCTGTTTTTT
>TRBJ2-1|NA|TRBV7-8|TRBD2|16
CASSLLAGGEGDEQFF
TGTGCCAGCAGCTTACTAGCGGGGGGCGAAGGGGATGAGCAGTTCTTC
>TRBJ2-5|NA|TRBV5-1|TRBD2|15
CASSQGLAGTETQYF
TGCGCCAGCAGCCAAGGACTAGCGGGAACAGAGACCCAGTACTTC
>TRBJ1-3|few|TRBV10-3|NA|15
CAISEGPSSGNTIYF
TGTGCCATCAGTGAGGGCCCCAGCTCTGGAAACACCATATATTTT
>TRBJ1-5|NA|TRBV2|NA|14
CASSEGRLTQPQHF
TGTGCCAGCAGTGAGGGCAGGCTCACTCAGCCCCAGCATTTT
>TRBJ2-2|NA|TRBV9|NA|20
CASSGSRRGSISFRTGELFF
TGTGCCAGCAGCGGCTCGCGGAGAGGGAGTATAAGCTTCCGGACCGGGGAGCTGTTTTTT
>TRBJ1-1|NA|TRBV19|NA|13
CASSIIGRLEAFF
TGTGCCAGTAGTATAATAGGGAGGCTTGAAGCTTTCTTT
>TRBJ1-4|NA|TRBV9|TRBD1|14
CASSVDGTAHGVFF
TGTGCCAGCAGCGTAGATGGGACAGCTCATGGGGTGTTTTTT
>TRBJ1-1|NA|TRBV10-2|TRBD1|19
CASSESRTSRTGRNTEAFF
TGCGCCAGCAGTGAGTCTCGAACTTCCCGGACAGGAAGGAACACTGAAGCTTTCTTT
>TRBJ1-5|NA|TRBV7-8|NA|15
CASSAGRHSNQPQHF
TGTGCCAGCAGCGCGGGACGTCATAGCAATCAGCCCCAGCATTTT
>TRBJ1-5|NA|TRBV7-6|NA|15
CASSLDGDTNQPQHF
TGTGCCAGCAGCTTAGATGGGGACACCAATCAGCCCCAGCATTTT
>TRBJ1-1|NA|TRBV3-1/TRBV3-2|TRBD1|15
CASSQALRGQGGAFF
TGTGCCAGCAGCCAAGCATTACGGGGACAGGGAGGTGCTTTCTTT
>TRBJ1-2|NA|TRBV12-3/TRBV12-4|TRBD1|13
CASSFIRGHGYTF
TGTGCCAGCAGTTTTATTAGGGGGCATGGCTACACCTTC
>TRBJ2-3|NA|TRBV5-1|TRBD1|14
CASSVRTGLDTQYF
TGCGCCAGCAGCGTTAGGACAGGGTTGGATACGCAGTATTTT
>TRBJ2-3|NA|TRBV5-1|TRBD1|17
CASSWAGTGGASDTQYF
TGCGCCAGCAGCTGGGCCGGGACAGGGGGCGCTTCAGATACGCAGTATTTT
>TRBJ1-6|few|TRBV14|NA|14
CASSQARLTSPLHF
TGTGCCAGCAGCCAAGCCAGACTAACTTCACCCCTCCACTTT
>TRBJ1-6|NA|TRBV5-1|NA|16
CASSPRVGQQNSPLHF
TGCGCCAGCAGCCCGAGAGTAGGACAGCAGAATTCACCCCTCCACTTT
>TRBJ1-2|NA|TRBV29-1|NA|12
CSVLTAGYGYTF
TGCAGCGTTTTGACAGCTGGCTATGGCTACACCTTC
>TRBJ2-2|NA|TRBV5-1|TRBD2|18
CASTPSGAYTPNTGELFF
TGCGCCAGCACCCCCAGCGGGGCTTACACGCCGAACACCGGGGAGCTGTTTTTT
>TRBJ1-3|NA|TRBV5-1|TRBD1|18
CASSLGRGPSASGNTIYF
TGCGCCAGCAGCTTAGGCAGGGGGCCCAGCGCCTCTGGAAACACCATATATTTT